A selection of T cell receptor beta chains follows, all from one sample in a study of cytomegalovirus exposure and HLA in healthy donors. Sequenced by immunoSEQ multiplex PCR; TCRdb stores in-frame clones only, minus some. Of about 140,000 clones listed, roughly 65% were seen once; the top ten hold 1.5% to 2%. Sequenced input: PBMCs. The receptors shown here come from a woman aged 25 to 39 in good health and CMV-seronegative. CDR3s include the opening cysteine and the closing phenylalanine or tryptophan. A D gene is named only where the DNA matches it firmly. The size field is filled for only some rows; it gives once, few, many or a size class.

v_gene,d_gene,abundance,j_gene,CDR3aa,CDR3nt
TRBV4-1,TRBD2,once,TRBJ2-7,CASSQGHSSRLVLARPYEQYF,TGCGCCAGCAGCCAAGGCCACTCTTCCCGTCTCGTACTAGCGCGCCCCTACGAGCAGTACTTC
TRBV28,TRBD1,-,TRBJ1-2,CASSPMPGQGDGYTF,TGTGCCAGCAGTCCCATGCCCGGACAGGGTGATGGCTACACCTTC
TRBV5-1,-,-,TRBJ1-6,CASSLGPRANNSPLHF,TGCGCCAGCAGCTTGGGGCCCAGGGCAAATAATTCACCCCTCCACTTT
TRBV30,-,-,TRBJ1-3,CAWSVAGLPSGNTIYF,TGTGCCTGGAGTGTAGCGGGACTACCTTCTGGAAACACCATATATTTT
TRBV16,TRBD2,-,TRBJ2-2,CASSQVLAGANTGELFF,TGTGCCAGCAGCCAAGTTCTAGCGGGAGCGAACACCGGGGAGCTGTTTTTT
TRBV6-6,-,-,TRBJ1-2,CASRTPQGSNYGYTF,TGTGCCAGCAGAACGCCTCAGGGATCTAACTATGGCTACACCTTC
TRBV19,TRBD2,-,TRBJ2-2,CASSSGLAGAVGELFF,TGTGCCAGTAGTTCCGGACTAGCGGGAGCGGTCGGGGAGCTGTTTTTT
TRBV9,-,-,TRBJ2-7,CASSGEGLSYEQYF,TGTGCCAGCAGCGGAGAGGGACTGTCCTACGAGCAGTACTTC
TRBV10-2,TRBD1,once,TRBJ2-5,CASSESRGRQETQYF,TGCGCCAGCAGTGAGTCAAGGGGGCGGCAGGAGACCCAGTACTTC
TRBV28,-,-,TRBJ2-2,CASSSPGAGELFF,TGTGCCAGCAGTTCCCCCGGGGCCGGGGAGCTGTTTTTT
TRBV19,TRBD2,-,TRBJ2-7,CASRPSGAGAYEQYF,TGTGCCAGTAGACCCTCTGGAGCGGGAGCCTACGAGCAGTACTTC
TRBV6-1,-,-,TRBJ2-1,CASSERSINEQFF,TGTGCCAGCAGTGAACGGTCAATCAATGAGCAGTTCTTC
TRBV18,TRBD2,-,TRBJ2-3,CASSPRLAGGADTQYF,TGTGCCAGCTCACCCAGACTAGCGGGAGGTGCAGATACGCAGTATTTT
TRBV9,-,few,TRBJ1-6,CASSPGNLDSPLHF,TGTGCCAGCAGCCCCGGGAATTTGGATTCACCCCTCCACTTT
TRBV29-1,TRBD2,-,TRBJ2-2,CSVGAAGYTGELFF,TGCAGCGTCGGGGCAGCGGGATACACCGGGGAGCTGTTTTTT
TRBV9,-,few,TRBJ1-3,CASSGATGNTIYF,TGTGCCAGCAGCGGGGCTACCGGAAACACCATATATTTT
TRBV28,TRBD1,-,TRBJ2-7,CASRIQGAAYEQYF,TGTGCCAGCAGAATACAGGGGGCGGCCTACGAGCAGTACTTC
TRBV21-1,-,-,TRBJ2-1,CASSTLGLAGGEQFF,TGTGCCAGCAGCACCTTGGGACTAGCGGGAGGGGAGCAGTTCTTC
TRBV11-2,-,-,TRBJ2-7,CASSLLSSATYEQYF,TGTGCCAGCAGCTTATTATCTAGCGCAACCTACGAGCAGTACTTC
TRBV10-3,-,-,TRBJ2-1,CAISDRQGFDNEQFF,TGTGCCATCAGTGACCGGCAGGGGTTCGACAATGAGCAGTTCTTC
TRBV6-5,TRBD1,few,TRBJ2-5,CASRQGGQETQYF,TGTGCCAGCAGACAGGGGGGCCAAGAGACCCAGTACTTC
TRBV30,TRBD1,-,TRBJ2-5,CVWSWQGTGETQYF,TGTGTCTGGAGTTGGCAGGGGACAGGAGAGACCCAGTACTTC
TRBV7-9,-,few,TRBJ1-1,CASSFSGGNTEAFF,TGTGCCAGCAGCTTCTCGGGGGGGAACACTGAAGCTTTCTTT
TRBV18,-,-,TRBJ1-3,CASSPSTGTMLGNTIYF,TGTGCCAGCTCACCATCAACAGGGACAATGCTTGGAAACACCATATATTTT
TRBV6-5,-,-,TRBJ1-1,CASSSPDSFEAFF,TGTGCCAGCAGTTCACCAGACTCATTTGAAGCTTTCTTT
TRBV4-2,TRBD2,-,TRBJ2-3,CASSPRTSGGTDTQYF,TGTGCCAGCAGCCCCCGGACTAGCGGGGGTACAGATACGCAGTATTTT
TRBV29-1,-,-,TRBJ2-1,CSGPSGNSYNEQFF,TGCAGCGGACCGAGCGGTAACTCCTACAATGAGCAGTTCTTC
TRBV7-9,TRBD2,-,TRBJ2-7,CSSSFVLAGGRYEQYF,TGTTCCAGCAGCTTTGTGCTAGCGGGAGGGAGATACGAGCAGTACTTC
TRBV30,-,-,TRBJ1-3,CVWKQTASGNTIYF,TGTGTCTGGAAACAGACAGCCTCTGGAAACACCATATATTTT
TRBV4-2,-,-,TRBJ1-1,CASSQDSDNNREAFF,TGTGCCAGCAGCCAAGATTCGGATAATAACAGGGAAGCTTTCTTT
TRBV5-4,TRBD1,once,TRBJ2-7,CASSLGIDRAYEQYF,TGTGCCAGCAGCTTGGGGATCGACAGGGCCTACGAGCAGTACTTC
TRBV18,-,-,TRBJ2-3,CASSPIAGTDTQYF,TGTGCCAGCTCACCTATCGCGGGGACAGATACGCAGTATTTT